This is a list of T cell receptor beta chains from one sample in a study of T cell repertoires in cytomegalovirus infection. TCRdb passed the reads through MiXCR, listing each CDR3 protein once. The table includes more than 650,000 distinct CDR3 sequences, about 40% detected once. Source material: PBMCs. These receptors came from a human donor in good health (CMV status not recorded). Some clones in this sample may be carry-over from other donors' samples. CDR3s include the opening cysteine and the closing phenylalanine or tryptophan. Fields, in order: CDR3 DNA, CDR3 protein, J gene, D gene, clone size, V gene. A D gene is named only where the DNA matches it firmly. The size of a clone is reported for some rows only, either as once, few or many, or as a class for expanded clones.

CDR3nt: TGTGCCACCAGTGACTTAGCGGGGGACACCTACAATGAGCAGTTCTTC
CDR3aa: CATSDLAGDTYNEQFF
j_gene: TRBJ2-1
d_gene: TRBD2
abundance: .
v_gene: TRBV24-1

CDR3nt: TGTGCCAGCAGCTTGGTGGGGGGGCGTAGAGAGACCCAGTACTTC
CDR3aa: CASSLVGGRRETQYF
j_gene: TRBJ2-5
d_gene: .
abundance: few
v_gene: TRBV5-6

CDR3nt: TGCAGTGCGTTGGAACGACAGCTTAACACTGAAGCTTTCTTT
CDR3aa: CSALERQLNTEAFF
j_gene: TRBJ1-1
d_gene: .
abundance: .
v_gene: TRBV20-1

CDR3nt: TGTGCCAGCAGTCTCTTGTTAGGAGGCACTGAAGCTTTCTTT
CDR3aa: CASSLLLGGTEAFF
j_gene: TRBJ1-1
d_gene: .
abundance: .
v_gene: TRBV28

CDR3nt: TGCAGTGCTGCCGGACAGGGGGGACCTGAAGCTTTCTTT
CDR3aa: CSAAGQGGPEAFF
j_gene: TRBJ1-1
d_gene: TRBD1
abundance: many
v_gene: TRBV20-1

CDR3nt: TGTGCCAGCAGCTTAGGGGGGACAGGAGGATCCTACGAGCAGTACTTC
CDR3aa: CASSLGGTGGSYEQYF
j_gene: TRBJ2-7
d_gene: TRBD1
abundance: many
v_gene: TRBV7-8

CDR3nt: TGTGCCAGCGTAACAGCGGGAAGCTCCTACGAGCAGTACTTC
CDR3aa: CASVTAGSSYEQYF
j_gene: TRBJ2-7
d_gene: TRBD2
abundance: .
v_gene: TRBV28

CDR3nt: TGTGCCAGCACCGCAGGGACAGGCTATAATTCACCCCTCCACTTT
CDR3aa: CASTAGTGYNSPLHF
j_gene: TRBJ1-6
d_gene: TRBD1
abundance: .
v_gene: TRBV7-9

CDR3nt: TGCGCCAGCAGCTTGGGAGCCCATACTAGGCAGTCGGAGACCCAGTACTTC
CDR3aa: CASSLGAHTRQSETQYF
j_gene: TRBJ2-5
d_gene: .
abundance: .
v_gene: TRBV5-1

CDR3nt: TGTGCCAGCAGGGACAGGGTAACTAATGAAAAACTGTTTTTT
CDR3aa: CASRDRVTNEKLFF
j_gene: TRBJ1-4
d_gene: TRBD1
abundance: few
v_gene: TRBV6-1

CDR3nt: TGCGCCAGCAGGTTTGGGTTCCGGGAAACTGAAGCTTTCTTT
CDR3aa: CASRFGFRETEAFF
j_gene: TRBJ1-1
d_gene: .
abundance: .
v_gene: TRBV5-1

CDR3nt: TGTGCCATCAGTGAGTCAGGACTTTACGAGCAGTACTTC
CDR3aa: CAISESGLYEQYF
j_gene: TRBJ2-7
d_gene: .
abundance: .
v_gene: TRBV10-3

CDR3nt: TGCGCCAGCAGCTTGGTGGGCCAACTACCCTACGAGCAGTACTTC
CDR3aa: CASSLVGQLPYEQYF
j_gene: TRBJ2-7
d_gene: .
abundance: .
v_gene: TRBV5-1

CDR3nt: TGCAGCGTTGAGGGGACTACTTACGAGCAGTACTTC
CDR3aa: CSVEGTTYEQYF
j_gene: TRBJ2-7
d_gene: TRBD2
abundance: .
v_gene: TRBV29-1

CDR3nt: TGTGCCAGCAGCGTAGAGGGCAGCTCCAACAATGAGCAGTTCTTC
CDR3aa: CASSVEGSSNNEQFF
j_gene: TRBJ2-1
d_gene: .
abundance: .
v_gene: TRBV9

CDR3nt: TGTGCCACCTTCTTGGAGCCCCCCCGCCATAGCAATCAGCCCCAGCATTTT
CDR3aa: CATFLEPPRHSNQPQHF
j_gene: TRBJ1-5
d_gene: .
abundance: .
v_gene: TRBV19

CDR3nt: TGTGCCAGCAGCTCCCCCGGGCTTGAGCGCACCTTC
CDR3aa: CASSSPGLERTF
j_gene: TRBJ1-2
d_gene: .
abundance: .
v_gene: TRBV7-9

CDR3nt: TGCGCCAGCAGCCAAAAGGGACAGCCGCCAATATTTACGAACACTGAAGCTTTCTTT
CDR3aa: CASSQKGQPPIFTNTEAFF
j_gene: TRBJ1-1
d_gene: TRBD1
abundance: few
v_gene: TRBV5-1

CDR3nt: TGTGCCAGCCACGGGGCGAGACTCCTCTACGAGCAGTACTTC
CDR3aa: CASHGARLLYEQYF
j_gene: TRBJ2-7
d_gene: .
abundance: .
v_gene: TRBV28

CDR3nt: TGTGCCAGTAGTAACCCTGCGACAGGGGTAACTCAAAACATTCAGTACTTC
CDR3aa: CASSNPATGVTQNIQYF
j_gene: TRBJ2-4
d_gene: TRBD1
abundance: many
v_gene: TRBV19

CDR3nt: TGCAGCGTTGAATGGCCTTCGACGGGTGGCTACACCTTC
CDR3aa: CSVEWPSTGGYTF
j_gene: TRBJ1-2
d_gene: .
abundance: .
v_gene: TRBV29-1

CDR3nt: TGTGCCAGCAGCTCGGGGGGACAGACTAATGAAAAACTGTTTTTT
CDR3aa: CASSSGGQTNEKLFF
j_gene: TRBJ1-4
d_gene: TRBD1
abundance: few
v_gene: TRBV5-6

CDR3nt: TGTGCCAGCAGCGTAGGGCCGGGACAGGCCGTGGGAGGAGAAAAACTGTTTTTT
CDR3aa: CASSVGPGQAVGGEKLFF
j_gene: TRBJ1-4
d_gene: TRBD1
abundance: .
v_gene: TRBV9

CDR3nt: TGTGCCAGCAGCTCCACAAGCTTCAGCGGGGGAGATACGCAGTATTTT
CDR3aa: CASSSTSFSGGDTQYF
j_gene: TRBJ2-3
d_gene: TRBD2
abundance: .
v_gene: TRBV7-9

CDR3nt: TGTGCCATCACCCCGGGGTCAGGAAAGGCCGCAAACACCATATATTTT
CDR3aa: CAITPGSGKAANTIYF
j_gene: TRBJ1-3
d_gene: .
abundance: .
v_gene: TRBV10-3

CDR3nt: TGTGCCAGCAGCTTAGATCGGCTTCGGGCTCCCCTCCAAGAGACCCAGTACTTC
CDR3aa: CASSLDRLRAPLQETQYF
j_gene: TRBJ2-5
d_gene: .
abundance: many
v_gene: TRBV7-2

CDR3nt: TGCAGTGCTAGAGATACGGGATACTCAGATACGCAGTATTTT
CDR3aa: CSARDTGYSDTQYF
j_gene: TRBJ2-3
d_gene: .
abundance: .
v_gene: TRBV20-1

CDR3nt: TGTGCCAGCAGCGTAGGGAACCAAGAGACCCAGTACTTC
CDR3aa: CASSVGNQETQYF
j_gene: TRBJ2-5
d_gene: .
abundance: once
v_gene: TRBV9

CDR3nt: TGTGCCAGCAGCTCTGCCCGGGACAGGGGGGCGGATACGCAGTATTTT
CDR3aa: CASSSARDRGADTQYF
j_gene: TRBJ2-3
d_gene: TRBD1
abundance: .
v_gene: TRBV7-9

CDR3nt: TGTGCCAGCAGCCACGGGACAGGGAGCGCCTACGAGCAGTACTTC
CDR3aa: CASSHGTGSAYEQYF
j_gene: TRBJ2-7
d_gene: TRBD1
abundance: many
v_gene: TRBV7-2

CDR3nt: TGTGCCAGCAGTTGGAGCGGGGCGAGCTCCTACAATGAGCAGTTCTTC
CDR3aa: CASSWSGASSYNEQFF
j_gene: TRBJ2-1
d_gene: TRBD2
abundance: .
v_gene: TRBV28

CDR3nt: TGTGCCAGCAGCAGGTACCCAGGGCCCGGAAACACCATATATTTT
CDR3aa: CASSRYPGPGNTIYF
j_gene: TRBJ1-3
d_gene: .
abundance: few
v_gene: TRBV7-3

CDR3nt: TGTGCCAGCAGCCATTCCGGGCGTGAGTACTTC
CDR3aa: CASSHSGREYF
j_gene: TRBJ2-7
d_gene: .
abundance: few
v_gene: TRBV28